This T cell receptor beta chain was sequenced in a study of blood T cell repertoires in COVID-19. Study details: Samples of COVID-19 (acute and convalescent) were obtained from the United States, Italy and Spain. PBMCs, B-cell-depleted T cells, or T cells provided the cDNA or gDNA that made up the material.

Across 24 US areas, participants ranged in age from about 18 to 89 years. Among Cohort 3 donors, those recovered had two negative PCRs, clearance, or symptom resolution. Data came from immunoSEQ multiplex PCR; TCRdb stores just in-frame clones and leaves some out. Here the sample spans fewer than 450,000 clones, roughly 84% being singletons. V lost 1 base and J lost 6, with 13 bases in between. Germline CDR1 SGHTA, CDR2 FQGNSA. This CDR3 is 14 amino acids long. The receptor comes from a woman aged 25 to 39 who had recovered from COVID-19. Material: PBMCs or T cells enriched from blood (not recorded which). This chain uses TRBV7-2 with TRBJ2-7; tentative D call: TRBD1 (6 bases). CDR3 residues: CASSLVQGSGEQYF. The CDR3 bases are TGTGCCAGCAGCTTAGTCCAGGGGTCTGGCGAGCAGTACTTC.